Presented here are 26 T cell receptor beta chains from one specimen sequenced in a study of CD8+ T cells in alopecia areata. After isolation, RNA underwent reverse transcription to generate cDNA as the sequencing template. TCRdb keeps only in-frame clones here, not all; method: immunoSEQ multiplex PCR. This repertoire lists about 270,000 clones without singletons; roughly 1.2% sits in the top ten. Cells from pooled cutaneous lymph nodes were sorted by CD4, CD8alpha, NKG2D, NKG2ACE and other markers. Sequenced sample: CD4+ T cells sorted from a lymph node. The receptors were sampled from a C3H/HeJ mouse with alopecia areata. Mouse strain MHC haplotype: H2-k.

This clone has more than one count but fewer than ten. Gene names refer to mouse genes. The read ends 4 residues before the CDR3 terminus; that terminus is restored from the germline J gene. At the DNA level, this CDR3 is encoded by other sequences in the same sample as well. The chain links TRBV13-3 to TRBJ2-3, with D possibly matching TRBD1 (7 bases). The V end was cut by 5 bases, the J end by 0 bases, with 10 bases between. The CDR3 covers 14 residues. Germline V gene lookup returns CDR1 NNHDY and CDR2 SYVADS. The sequenced part of the CDR3 DNA is TGTGCCAGCAGACAGGGGACTAGTGCAGAA. Amino acid sequence: CASRQGTSAE. The CDR3 reads in full as CASRQGTSAETLYF.

This clone has more than one count but fewer than ten. Each gene name is a mouse one. Read coverage stops 4 residues before the CDR3 terminus; the germline J gene supplies the remainder. The chain has TRBV31 and TRBJ2-7; possible D gene TRBD2, 6 bases. Trimming cost V 0 bases and J 2 bases, with 11 bases left between them. Germline CDR1 GKSSPN, CDR2 SITVG. The CDR3 is made up of 14 amino acids. The DNA read from the CDR3 is TGTGCCTGGAGTCTGGGTGTGGGGGCCTAT. It yields the protein CAWSLGVGAY. The whole CDR3 region reads CAWSLGVGAYEQYF.

Only a few counts were recorded for this clone. Mouse names are used for the genes. The read is 4 residues too short to cover the CDR3 end, so that end is filled in from the germline J gene. This specimen includes other DNA sequences encoding the same CDR3. The chain employs TRBV31 and TRBJ2-5, with TRBD2 identical over 7 bases. Losses at the gene ends were 0 bases for V and 0 bases for J; bases not matched to a gene: 3. The CDR3 extends over 15 amino acids. Germline V gives CDR1 GKSSPN, CDR2 SITVG. This chain's CDR3 is CAWSLVWGNQDTQYF. CDR3 bases read: TGTGCCTGGAGTCTAGTCTGGGGGAACCAAGAC.

A note on this clone: Each gene name is a mouse one. The read is 4 residues too short to cover the CDR3 end, so that end is filled in from the germline J gene. This chain connects TRBV19 to TRBJ2-3; 10 bases fit TRBD2. The germline V gene encodes CDR1 FNHDT and CDR2 SITEND (reference sequence). With 9 bases clipped from V and 0 bases from J, the junction kept 10 bases outside the gene matches. The length of the CDR3 is 16 residues. The part of the CDR3 DNA that was read is TGTGCCACTCAGGGGGCTGGGGGGGCTAGTGCAGAA. Translated, it gives CATQGAGGASAE. The full CDR3 protein is CATQGAGGASAETLYF.

On this clone: A single base separates this from a much larger clone, so it may be a read error. Mouse gene names apply. The DNA read from the CDR3 is TGTGCCAGCGGGACAGCAAACACCGGG. Translated: CASGTANTG. The full CDR3 protein is CASGTANTGQLYF. The V gene is TRBV19, the J gene TRBJ2-2, with 7 bases fitting TRBD1. The read is 4 residues too short to cover the CDR3 end, so that end is filled in from the germline J gene. V was clipped by 7 bases and J by 0 bases; unmatched bases: 0. The CDR3 has 13 residues. Germline values: CDR1 FNHDT, CDR2 SITEND (reference sequence).

With regard to this clone: Gene names are mouse gene names. The read gets to within 4 residues of the CDR3 end, and the germline J gene fills in the rest. This CDR3 is also generated by other DNA sequences in the sample. This sequence joins TRBV5 and TRBJ1-1, with a possible D match to TRBD1 (6 bases). The CDR3 covers 14 residues. Trimming left V 1 base short and J 3 bases short, with 9 bases between. The germline CDR1 and CDR2 sequences are LGHNA and YNLKQL (reference sequence). Here the CDR3 reads CASSQGGADTEVFF. Partial CDR3 DNA: TGTGCCAGCAGCCAAGGGGGGGCTGACACA.

As to this clone: Gene names and germline refer to mouse. Read sequence stops 4 residues before the CDR3 end, and the germline J gene provides the missing end. Other DNA sequences within the sample encode an identical CDR3. The chain carries TRBV19 and TRBJ2-1, with a weak D call TRBD1 (6 bases). Germline values: CDR1 FNHDT, CDR2 SITEND (reference sequence). CDR3 length: 15 amino acids. V lost 2 bases and J lost 1, with 10 bases in between. Partial CDR3 DNA: TGTGCCAGCAGTATTTTGGGACAAAACTATGCT. Translation: CASSILGQNYA. The complete CDR3 protein is CASSILGQNYAEQFF.

This clone has a handful of counts. Genes here carry mouse names. The read halts 4 residues ahead of the CDR3 end, with the missing end drawn from the germline J gene. The sample has other DNA sequences that encode this CDR3 too. V usage is TRBV1 and J usage is TRBJ2-5; 8 bases agree with TRBD1. Trimming took 3 bases from V and 2 from J; bases not matched to a gene: 4. The CDR3 consists of 15 residues. The germline gives CDR1 NSQYPW, CDR2 LRSPGD (reference sequence). The sequenced CDR3 bases are TGCACCTGCAGTGCCGCAGGGGGCGTCCAAGAC. As protein: CTCSAAGGVQD. The whole CDR3 protein is CTCSAAGGVQDTQYF.

This clone was counted a few times. Here the gene names and germline are mouse. From the germline J gene comes the end of the CDR3, since the read stops 3 residues before it. The chain employs TRBV5 and TRBJ1-6; the match to TRBD1 covers 11 bases. TRBJ1-6 is identified as an open reading frame with a role that is uncertain. The CDR3 contains 15 residues. With V trimmed by 4 bases and J by 8 bases, 4 bases remained unmatched. The V gene's germline CDR1 is LGHNA and CDR2 YNLKQL (reference sequence). The sequenced part of the CDR3 DNA is TGTGCCAGCAGCCGGGGACAGGGGGGAGATTCGCCC. It codes for CASSRGQGGDSP. The full CDR3 reads CASSRGQGGDSPLYF.

This clone came up a few times. Mouse gene names apply. With the read ending 3 residues before the CDR3 end, the germline J gene is used to fill in that end. Other DNA sequences from this sample encode an identical CDR3 as well. J is TRBJ1-6 and V is TRBV13-2; no reliable D call. TRBJ1-6 is an ORF; its function is uncertain. CDR1 NNHNN and CDR2 SYGAGS come from the germline V gene (reference sequence). V was pared by 0 bases and J by 3 bases, with 4 bases between. This CDR3 is built from 14 residues. This CDR3 is CASGDAGYNSPLYF. CDR3 DNA, as far as it was read: TGTGCCAGCGGTGATGCAGGCTATAATTCGCCC.

A few counts support this clone. Each gene name is a mouse one. The missing CDR3 end, 3 residues past where the read stops, is filled in from the germline J gene. The chain employs TRBV19 and TRBJ1-6; 7 positions agree with TRBD1. TRBJ1-6 is classed as an ORF, of uncertain function. This CDR3 comprises 13 residues. V lost 2 bases to trimming and J lost 8 bases; unmatched junction nucleotides: 1. CDR1 is FNHDT, CDR2 SITEND, per germline (reference sequence). The CDR3 sequence: CASSIQGDSPLYF. CDR3 DNA (partial): TGTGCCAGCAGTATTCAGGGGGATTCGCCC.

This clone was recorded a few times. All gene names here are mouse names. The read ends 4 residues early relative to the CDR3; the germline J gene fills the gap. This chain uses TRBV19 with TRBJ2-1; 14 nucleotides line up with TRBD2. CDR1 is FNHDT, CDR2 SITEND, per germline (reference sequence). The CDR3 is made up of 18 amino acids. V dropped 5 bases and J dropped 3; count of bases not matched to a gene: 10. The CDR3 loop reads CASRPGDWGGAFYAEQFF. The CDR3 bases that were read are TGTGCCAGCAGGCCCGGGGACTGGGGGGGCGCGTTCTATGCT.

In regard to this clone: Germline and genes: mouse. The CDR3 bases that were read are TGCACCTGCAGTTCAGGGGGCGGTGCAGAA. It translates to CTCSSGGGAE. The CDR3 in full is CTCSSGGGAETLYF. The rearrangement links TRBV1 to TRBJ2-3, with TRBD1 matching 8 bases. The CDR3 extends 4 residues past the end of the read, so its final part is completed from the germline J gene. The CDR3 extends over 14 amino acids. The germline V gene encodes CDR1 NSQYPW and CDR2 LRSPGD (reference sequence). The V and J ends lost 5 bases and 1 base, in that order; junction bases with no gene match: 2.

Regarding this clone: Germline and genes: mouse. The CDR3 extends 4 residues past the end of the read, so its final part is completed from the germline J gene. This rearrangement joins TRBV19 to TRBJ2-3; the match to TRBD1 covers 7 bases. This CDR3 comprises 15 residues. V was pared by 0 bases and J by 2 bases, with 3 bases of the junction left unmatched. Per the germline V gene, CDR1 is FNHDT and CDR2 is SITEND (reference sequence). The CDR3 DNA, read in part, is TGTGCCAGCAGTATAGTGACAGGGTATGCAGAA. Its translation is CASSIVTGYAE. The entire CDR3 protein is CASSIVTGYAETLYF.

About this clone itself: The genes and germline here are from mouse. The CDR3 goes on 4 residues after the read ends, and that part is filled in from the germline J gene. The rearrangement joins TRBV13-3 to TRBJ2-1, with D maybe TRBD2 (5 bases). The CDR3 is 14 amino acids. The germline V and J ends were trimmed by 2 bases and 5 bases, with 11 bases remaining between them. The germline V gene has CDR1 NNHDY and CDR2 SYVADS. The CDR3 loop reads CASSDRTRDAEQFF. The CDR3 DNA, read in part, is TGTGCCAGCAGTGACCGGACTCGGGATGCT.

With regard to this clone: Here the gene names and germline are mouse. The sequence runs out 4 residues before the end of the CDR3; the remainder is reconstructed from the germline J gene. The chain joins TRBV5 to TRBJ2-2; D is possibly TRBD1 (5 bases). CDR1 LGHNA and CDR2 YNLKQL come from the germline V gene (reference sequence). The ends were cut back, 0 bases at V and 4 bases at J, with 9 bases in the middle. The CDR3 is 15 residues long. The CDR3 protein is CASSQEEGSTGQLYF. CDR3 DNA (partial): TGTGCCAGCAGCCAAGAGGAGGGGTCCACCGGG.

A word on this clone: Gene names are mouse gene names. The sequenced fragment ends 4 residues before the CDR3 boundary, so the rest is inferred from the germline J gene. This chain uses TRBV13-1 with TRBJ1-1; D possibly corresponds to TRBD1 (6 bases). Germline V lookup: CDR1 NSHNY, CDR2 SYGAGN. The CDR3 extends over 13 amino acids. The CDR3 DNA, read in part, is TGTGCCAGCAGTCCCGCCAGGGGAGGA. This encodes CASSPARGG. The full CDR3 protein is CASSPARGGEVFF.

For this clone: The listed genes are named as in mouse. Read sequence stops 4 residues before the CDR3 end, and the germline J gene provides the missing end. V gene TRBV1 combines with J gene TRBJ2-4; possible D gene TRBD1, 6 bases. The CDR3 extends over 15 amino acids. Germline assignment: CDR1 NSQYPW and CDR2 LRSPGD (reference sequence). CDR3 DNA (partial): TGCACCTGCAGTGCAGATCCAGCAGGGGAAAAC. Protein: CTCSADPAGEN. The CDR3, in full, reads CTCSADPAGENTLYF.

This clone has just a few counts. The gene names given are mouse names. The sequence runs out 4 residues before the end of the CDR3; the remainder is reconstructed from the germline J gene. The chain carries TRBV13-1 and TRBJ2-2; 7 bases agree with TRBD1. This CDR3 has 16 amino acids. Germline V gene data show CDR1 as NSHNY and CDR2 as SYGAGN. V lost 3 bases to trimming and J lost 2 bases; unmatched junction nucleotides: 7. Incomplete CDR3 DNA: TGTGCCAGCAGTGTCGACAGGGCGTGGAACACCGGG. Translated: CASSVDRAWNTG. The whole CDR3 protein is CASSVDRAWNTGQLYF.

Points on this clone: Any gene name here is a mouse gene name. The missing CDR3 end, 4 residues past where the read stops, is filled in from the germline J gene. The genes are TRBV19 and TRBJ2-5; D might be TRBD1 (6 bases). V lost 5 bases and J 3 bases, leaving 16 bases between the germline ends. The V gene's germline CDR1 is FNHDT and CDR2 SITEND (reference sequence). The CDR3 has 15 amino acids. Partial CDR3 DNA: TGTGCCAGCAGCATCCCTCGGGACACTCAAGAC. Its translation is CASSIPRDTQD. The complete CDR3 reads CASSIPRDTQDTQYF.

This clone came up a few times. The gene names given are mouse names. Read sequence stops 4 residues before the CDR3 end, and the germline J gene provides the missing end. The sample contains more than one DNA sequence encoding this CDR3. The chain recombines TRBV13-3 with TRBJ2-1; 7 nucleotides align to TRBD2. The germline CDR1 and CDR2 sequences are NNHDY and SYVADS. The CDR3 is 14 amino acids. Trimming at V came to 2 bases and at J to 2 bases, leaving 1 base not matched to a gene. CDR3 DNA, as far as it was read: TGTGCCAGCAGTGACCTGGGGGACTATGCT. Translating gives CASSDLGDYA. The whole CDR3 reads CASSDLGDYAEQFF.

A few counts support this clone. Here the gene names and germline are mouse. The read halts 4 residues ahead of the CDR3 end, with the missing end drawn from the germline J gene. The V gene is TRBV31, the J gene TRBJ2-1; 8 bases agree with TRBD2. The CDR3 extends over 14 amino acids. The germline V gene encodes CDR1 GKSSPN and CDR2 SITVG. The V segment lost 1 base and the J segment 3 bases; nucleotides outside the gene matches: 2. CDR3 loop: CAWSPWGAYAEQFF. The sequenced CDR3 bases are TGTGCCTGGAGTCCCTGGGGGGCCTATGCT.

In its sample, this clone was seen a few times. Gene names are the mouse ones. The read falls 3 residues short of the CDR3 end, and the missing part is taken from the germline J gene. V is TRBV19 and J is TRBJ1-6, with 8 nucleotides matching TRBD1. TRBJ1-6 is an ORF, and what it does is uncertain. V dropped 4 bases and J dropped 7; count of bases not matched to a gene: 7. Germline V gene data show CDR1 as FNHDT and CDR2 as SITEND (reference sequence). The CDR3 is 15 amino acids. CDR3 DNA (partial): TGTGCCAGCAGTCCCCGACAGGGGCGGAATTCGCCC. Translation: CASSPRQGRNSP. The entire CDR3 sequence reads CASSPRQGRNSPLYF.

In its sample, this clone was seen a few times. Germline and genes here are mouse. The CDR3 end is not reached by the read, which stops 4 residues before it; the germline J gene fills it in. The chain carries TRBV17 and TRBJ2-4, with D perhaps TRBD1 (5 bases). The CDR3 covers 13 residues. Germline values: CDR1 MNHDT, CDR2 YYDKIL. CDR3 DNA (partial): TGTGCTAGCAGTAGGGGCAGGGAAAAC. Amino acid sequence: CASSRGREN. The whole CDR3 sequence is CASSRGRENTLYF.

This clone was counted only a few times. Germline and genes here are mouse. The sequence runs out 4 residues before the end of the CDR3; the remainder is reconstructed from the germline J gene. V usage is TRBV19 and J usage is TRBJ2-3; 9 nucleotides align to TRBD1. Germline V gene lookup returns CDR1 FNHDT and CDR2 SITEND (reference sequence). With 5 bases clipped from V and 1 base from J, the junction kept 8 bases outside the gene matches. The CDR3 extends over 16 amino acids. Here the CDR3 reads CASSITGGAGAETLYF. The covered CDR3 bases are TGTGCCAGCAGCATAACAGGGGGCGCGGGTGCAGAA. Complete variable domain (other parts from reference TRBV19 and TRBJ2-3): GGIITQTPKFLIGQEGQKLTLKCQQNFNHDTMYWYRQDSGKGLRLIYYSITENDLQKGDLSEGYDASREKKSSFSLTVTSAQKNEMAVFLCASSITGGAGAETLYFGSGTRLTVL.

Note on this clone: Each gene name is a mouse one. The sequence runs out 4 residues before the end of the CDR3; the remainder is reconstructed from the germline J gene. The same CDR3 also results from other DNA sequences found in this sample. The rearrangement uses TRBV13-3 and TRBJ1-1; D remains ambiguous. V lost 1 base, J lost 0 bases, and 4 bases lay in between. The CDR3 has 13 amino acids. CDR1 is NNHDY, CDR2 SYVADS, per germline. The CDR3 reads CASSDTANTEVFF. The sequenced part of the CDR3 DNA is TGTGCCAGCAGTGATACTGCAAACACA.